These 5 T cell receptor beta chains share one sample of origin, sequenced in a study of blood T cell repertoires in COVID-19. This table comes from immunoSEQ multiplex PCR, and its TCRdb copy is limited to in-frame clones, with some not included. The data hold about 200,000 clones, with around 75% observed a single time. The specimen was peripheral blood. These receptors came from a woman between 35 and 50 years old with COVID-19, enrolled during active disease.

This clone was seen a single time. The V and J genes are TRBV3-1 (or the pseudogene TRBV3-2) and TRBJ1-2, with a tentative D call TRBD1 (5 bases). The ends were cut back, 3 bases at V and 5 bases at J, with 16 bases in the middle. The CDR3 length is 15 residues. Germline-derived CDR1 and CDR2 are LGHDT and YNNKEL (reference sequence). The CDR3 nucleotides read TGTGCCAGCAGCCAGGGCGGGGGAACCGCGTATGGCTACACCTTC. Its translation: CASSQGGGTAYGYTF.

The gene calls are TRBV12-3 or TRBV12-4 and TRBJ1-2; no definite D call. V lost 8 bases, J lost 2 bases, and 12 bases lay in between. This CDR3 has 13 amino acids. In nucleotides, the CDR3 is TGTGCCAGCGGCCGGGTTTTGAACTATGGCTACACCTTC. Its translation is CASGRVLNYGYTF.

This clone has a handful of counts. This chain uses TRBV2 with TRBJ1-2, with unresolved D. This CDR3 is 15 amino acids long. The germline CDR1 and CDR2 sequences are SNHLY and FYNNEI. Trimming removed 1 base at V and 7 bases at J, with 16 bases between. The DNA of the CDR3 is TGTGCCAGCAGTGAAGGAGGGAGATTGGTCGGTGGCTACACCTTC. It yields the protein CASSEGGRLVGGYTF. The full variable domain, in which reference TRBV2 and TRBJ1-2 provide the parts outside the CDR3, is EPEVTQTPSHQVTQMGQEVILRCVPISNHLYFYWYRQILGQKVEFLVSFYNNEISEKSEIFDDQFSVERPDGSNFTLKIRSTKLEDSAMYFCASSEGGRLVGGYTFGSGTRLTVV.

The chain couples TRBV27 to TRBJ2-7; TRBD1 aligns across 7 bases. There are 15 residues in the CDR3. The germline V gene encodes CDR1 MNHEY and CDR2 SMNVEV (reference sequence). Losses at the gene ends were 5 bases for V and 3 bases for J; bases not matched to a gene: 10. This chain's CDR3 is CASSLRTGNLYEQYF. DNA for the CDR3: TGTGCCAGCAGTCTCCGGACAGGAAATCTCTACGAGCAGTACTTC.

The sample holds a few counts of this clone. The V and J genes are TRBV9 and TRBJ2-7; 9 bases fit TRBD2. Germline CDR1 reads SGDLS; CDR2 reads YYNGEE. This CDR3 has 15 amino acids. V shed 0 bases, J shed 5 bases, and the junction held 6 bases outside the gene matches. The CDR3 region has the DNA TGTGCCAGCAGCGTAGGCCCTAGCGGGGATCACGAGCAGTACTTC. Its translation is CASSVGPSGDHEQYF. Drawing the rest from reference TRBV9 and TRBJ2-7, the complete variable domain is DSGVTQTPKHLITATGQRVTLRCSPRSGDLSVYWYQQSLDQGLQFLIQYYNGEERAKGNILERFSAQQFPDLHSELNLSSLELGDSALYFCASSVGPSGDHEQYFGPGTRLTVT.